The T cell receptor (beta chain) under discussion was sequenced for a study of cytomegalovirus exposure and HLA in healthy donors. PCR amplification relied on 60 Vbeta primers (plus 13 Jbeta primers). The data were produced by immunoSEQ multiplex PCR, yet TCRdb's version contains in-frame clones alone and is incomplete. The profile shows around 130,000 clones, over 8.5% of them singletons. What was sequenced was PBMCs. This TCR derives from a woman aged 40-49 years in good health and CMV-seropositive.

The CDR3 sequence: CASSLMFSGNQPQHF. The DNA for the CDR3 is TGTGCCAGCAGTTTAATGTTCAGTGGTAATCAGCCCCAGCATTTT. The chain employs TRBV27 and TRBJ1-5; D gene unclear. V lost 2 bases, J lost 4 bases, and 12 bases lay in between. Germline loops: CDR1 MNHEY, CDR2 SMNVEV (reference sequence). The length of the CDR3 is 15 residues.